This is a list of T cell receptor beta chains from one sample in a study of spatial heterogeneity in lung cancer. TCRdb analysed the 5' RACE reads with MiXCR anew, one entry per CDR3 protein. The table records about 70,000 distinct CDR3 sequences, less than 9.5% of them present only once. Sequencing used PBMCs, obtained at follow-up. The receptors here all came from a female donor with early-stage non-small cell lung cancer. CDR3s include the opening cysteine and the closing phenylalanine or tryptophan. A D gene is named only where the DNA matches it firmly. Not every row has a clone size; where given, it reads once, few, many or a size class.

J,size,V,D,CDR3,DNA
TRBJ2-5,many,TRBV20-1,TRBD2,CSARLARQETQYF,TGCAGTGCAAGACTAGCGAGACAAGAGACCCAGTACTTC
TRBJ2-3,NA,TRBV24-1,TRBD1,CATGTGATDTQYF,TGTGCCACCGGGACAGGGGCTACAGATACGCAGTATTTT
TRBJ2-7,many,TRBV2,NA,CASFGALNHEQYF,TGTGCCAGCTTCGGGGCCCTTAACCACGAGCAGTACTTC
TRBJ1-2,many,TRBV18,TRBD1,CASSQGQADYGYTF,TGTGCCAGCTCACAAGGACAGGCCGACTATGGCTACACCTTC
TRBJ2-5,NA,TRBV12-3/TRBV12-4,NA,CASSPGTRETQYF,TGTGCCAGCAGCCCCGGGACTCGAGAGACCCAGTACTTC
TRBJ2-2,few,TRBV5-1,NA,CASSLYSPQTGELFF,TGCGCCAGCAGCTTGTATTCTCCACAGACCGGGGAGCTGTTTTTT
TRBJ2-7,many,TRBV6-5,NA,CASSYAGTFSYEQYF,TGTGCCAGCAGTTACGCCGGGACCTTCTCCTACGAGCAGTACTTC
TRBJ2-1,few,TRBV2,NA,CASSGVVGQFF,TGTGCCAGCAGTGGAGTAGTAGGGCAGTTCTTC
TRBJ2-3,many,TRBV11-2,TRBD2,CASSSSPGLAGVNTQYF,TGTGCCAGCAGCTCATCGCCGGGACTAGCGGGAGTGAATACGCAGTATTTT
TRBJ2-1,NA,TRBV28,NA,CASSLFGGSYNEQFF,TGTGCCAGCAGTTTGTTCGGCGGGTCCTACAATGAGCAGTTCTTC
TRBJ2-7,many,TRBV10-1,TRBD1,CATAGTAYEQYF,TGCGCCACCGCCGGGACAGCCTACGAGCAGTACTTC
TRBJ2-7,NA,TRBV12-3/TRBV12-4,TRBD1,CASRPGQGPYEQYF,TGTGCCAGCAGACCGGGACAGGGACCCTACGAGCAGTACTTC
TRBJ1-5,many,TRBV19,NA,CASSWGGDNQPQHF,TGTGCCAGCTCCTGGGGAGGAGACAATCAGCCCCAGCATTTT
TRBJ2-7,many,TRBV5-1,NA,CASSLGSSEAYEQYF,TGCGCCAGCAGCTTGGGCTCTAGCGAGGCCTACGAGCAGTACTTC
TRBJ1-5,many,TRBV20-1,NA,CSALSRNQPQHF,TGCAGTGCTCTGTCAAGAAATCAGCCCCAGCATTTT
TRBJ1-2,many,TRBV29-1,TRBD1,CSVDRAYGYTF,TGCAGCGTCGACAGGGCCTATGGCTACACCTTC
TRBJ1-1,many,TRBV30,TRBD1,CAWEQGVGTEAFF,TGTGCCTGGGAACAGGGGGTTGGCACTGAAGCTTTCTTT
TRBJ2-3,many,TRBV7-9,NA,CASSGQGISTDTQYF,TGTGCCAGCAGCGGCCAGGGGATTAGCACAGATACGCAGTATTTT
TRBJ2-3,many,TRBV27,TRBD2,CASSLRRLAGGPKDTQYF,TGTGCCAGCAGTTTAAGGCGGCTAGCGGGAGGGCCGAAAGATACGCAGTATTTT
TRBJ2-1,NA,TRBV7-9,TRBD2,CASSPYPLAGEQFF,TGTGCCAGCAGCCCCTACCCTCTAGCGGGTGAGCAGTTCTTC
TRBJ2-7,NA,TRBV6-5,TRBD2,CASSPIAGSSHEQYF,TGTGCCAGCAGTCCGATAGCGGGAAGTTCCCACGAGCAGTACTTC
TRBJ1-1,many,TRBV5-1,NA,CASSRDPGRGSDYTEAFF,TGCGCCAGCAGCCGTGACCCCGGCAGGGGATCAGACTACACTGAAGCTTTCTTT
TRBJ1-1,many,TRBV7-9,NA,CASSSYKSRAFF,TGTGCCAGCAGCTCCTATAAGTCTAGAGCTTTCTTT
TRBJ1-6,many,TRBV6-5,NA,CASSYRPYNSPLHF,TGTGCCAGCAGTTACAGGCCCTATAATTCACCCCTCCACTTT
TRBJ2-3,NA,TRBV12-5,NA,CASGLGSSTDTQYF,TGTGCTAGTGGTTTGGGTAGCAGCACAGATACGCAGTATTTT
TRBJ1-3,NA,TRBV5-1,NA,CASSLGTAGNTIYF,TGCGCCAGCAGCTTGGGGACAGCTGGAAACACCATATATTTT
TRBJ2-6,many,TRBV12-3/TRBV12-4,NA,CASSLVSGSGANVLTF,TGTGCCAGCAGTTTGGTATCGGGTTCTGGGGCCAACGTCCTGACTTTC
TRBJ2-7,many,TRBV10-2,TRBD2,CASSQIGLAGNLQYF,TGCGCCAGCAGCCAGATCGGACTAGCGGGAAACTTGCAGTACTTC
TRBJ2-3,NA,TRBV20-1,NA,CSAREFGSGNTPQYF,TGCAGTGCTAGAGAATTTGGGAGCGGAAACACCCCGCAGTATTTT
TRBJ2-3,many,TRBV30,NA,CAWSGGGEGTQYF,TGTGCCTGGAGTGGCGGGGGCGAGGGTACGCAGTATTTT
TRBJ1-4,many,TRBV28,NA,CASNPGSLEKLFF,TGTGCCAGCAATCCGGGAAGCCTTGAAAAACTGTTTTTT
TRBJ2-3,NA,TRBV6-5,TRBD1,CASSYSGTGRGDTQYF,TGTGCCAGCAGTTATTCCGGGACAGGGAGGGGAGATACGCAGTATTTT
TRBJ1-1,many,TRBV28,TRBD1,CASSWTGATEAFF,TGTGCCAGCAGTTGGACAGGAGCGACTGAAGCTTTCTTT
TRBJ2-1,many,TRBV7-3,TRBD1,CASSLSGQGRNEQFF,TGTGCCAGCAGCTTGTCGGGACAGGGGCGGAATGAGCAGTTCTTC
TRBJ2-3,many,TRBV27,NA,CATQAGFSISDTQYF,TGTGCTACTCAAGCCGGCTTCTCCATCTCAGATACGCAGTATTTT
TRBJ1-2,many,TRBV27,NA,CASSLTPQGTGGYTF,TGTGCCAGCAGTTTGACGCCACAGGGTACGGGGGGCTACACCTTC
TRBJ1-1,few,TRBV28,NA,CASGDRNTEAFF,TGTGCCAGCGGGGATAGAAACACTGAAGCTTTCTTT
TRBJ1-1,NA,TRBV5-5,NA,CASSLTRETEAFF,TGTGCCAGCAGCTTGACGAGGGAAACTGAAGCTTTCTTT
TRBJ1-5,few,TRBV19,NA,CASSIPRVNQPQHF,TGTGCCAGTAGTATCCCCAGGGTCAATCAGCCCCAGCATTTT
TRBJ2-1,NA,TRBV10-3,NA,CAISPTGTSNEQFF,TGTGCCATCAGCCCGACGGGCACCTCCAATGAGCAGTTCTTC
TRBJ2-7,NA,TRBV7-9,NA,CASSPGPQTSPYEQYF,TGTGCCAGCAGCCCCGGGCCTCAAACCAGCCCCTACGAGCAGTACTTC
TRBJ2-1,few,TRBV20-1,TRBD2,CSAKELAGEYNEQFF,TGCAGTGCTAAGGAACTAGCGGGAGAATACAATGAGCAGTTCTTC
TRBJ2-3,many,TRBV12-3/TRBV12-4,NA,CASIARWLDTQYF,TGTGCCAGCATCGCTAGGTGGCTCGATACGCAGTATTTT
TRBJ2-1,NA,TRBV21-1,NA,CANLDRGPRSTSPYYNEQIF,TGTGCCAACCTCGACAGGGGGCCGCGTTCGACCAGCCCGTACTACAATGAGCAGATCTTC
TRBJ2-1,many,TRBV27,TRBD1,CASTVWGGQGAWNEQFF,TGTGCCAGCACCGTTTGGGGGGGACAGGGGGCTTGGAATGAGCAGTTCTTC
TRBJ1-4,many,TRBV20-1,TRBD1,CSARSDRGPNEKLFF,TGCAGTGCTAGATCGGACAGGGGACCTAATGAAAAACTGTTTTTT
TRBJ2-7,many,TRBV5-1,NA,CASSRGTDVEGEQYF,TGCGCCAGCAGCCGAGGGACCGACGTGGAGGGCGAGCAGTACTTC
TRBJ2-3,few,TRBV28,TRBD1,CASSFDGTGGTDTQYF,TGTGCCAGCAGTTTTGATGGGACAGGGGGCACAGATACGCAGTATTTT
TRBJ2-7,many,TRBV7-8,TRBD1,CASSLADRVYYEQYF,TGTGCCAGCAGCTTAGCCGACAGGGTTTACTACGAGCAGTACTTC
TRBJ2-2,many,TRBV5-4,TRBD2,CASSSSGGRAAGELFF,TGTGCCAGCAGCTCCTCCGGGGGGAGGGCCGCCGGGGAGCTGTTTTTT
TRBJ2-7,NA,TRBV5-1,TRBD1,CASSRDRAIGEQYF,TGCGCCAGCAGCAGGGACAGGGCTATTGGCGAGCAGTACTTC
TRBJ2-5,many,TRBV29-1,NA,CSVQRRTETQYF,TGCAGCGTACAGAGGAGGACCGAGACCCAGTACTTC
TRBJ1-5,NA,TRBV7-9,NA,CASSPYDSARPQHF,TGTGCCAGCAGCCCCTATGACAGCGCCCGGCCCCAGCATTTT
TRBJ2-5,many,TRBV5-1,NA,CASSQTVYQETQYF,TGCGCCAGCAGCCAGACAGTGTACCAAGAGACCCAGTACTTC
TRBJ1-1,NA,TRBV30,NA,CAWTRGQTEAFF,TGTGCCTGGACAAGGGGCCAAACTGAAGCTTTCTTT
TRBJ2-1,few,TRBV10-3,NA,CAIEGEVNEQFF,TGTGCCATCGAGGGGGAGGTAAATGAGCAGTTCTTC
TRBJ2-5,few,TRBV20-1,NA,CSARDGGELQETQYF,TGCAGTGCTCGGGATGGGGGCGAACTTCAAGAGACCCAGTACTTC
TRBJ2-3,many,TRBV7-9,TRBD2,CASSFTSGGASTDTQYF,TGTGCCAGCAGCTTCACTAGCGGGGGGGCAAGCACAGATACGCAGTATTTT